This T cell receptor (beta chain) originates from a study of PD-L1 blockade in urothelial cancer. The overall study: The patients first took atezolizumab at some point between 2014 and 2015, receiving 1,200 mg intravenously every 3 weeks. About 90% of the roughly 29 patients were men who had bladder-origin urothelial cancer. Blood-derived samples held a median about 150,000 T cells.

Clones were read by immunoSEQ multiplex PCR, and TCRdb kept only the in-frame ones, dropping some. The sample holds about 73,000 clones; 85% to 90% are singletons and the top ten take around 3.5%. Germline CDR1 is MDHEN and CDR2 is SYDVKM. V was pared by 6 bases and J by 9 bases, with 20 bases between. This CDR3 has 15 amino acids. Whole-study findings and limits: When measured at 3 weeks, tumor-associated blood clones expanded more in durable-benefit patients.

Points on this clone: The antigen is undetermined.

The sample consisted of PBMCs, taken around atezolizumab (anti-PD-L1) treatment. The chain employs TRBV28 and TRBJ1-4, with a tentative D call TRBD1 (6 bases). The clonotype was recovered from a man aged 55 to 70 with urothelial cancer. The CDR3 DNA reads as TGTGCCAGCAGCCTTTTGGACAGCCTAGGACAAAAACTGTTTTTT. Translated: CASSLLDSLGQKLFF.